A single sample gave rise to the 5 T cell receptor beta chains below, sequenced in a study of breast tumors, draining lymph nodes, adjacent tissues. Via MiXCR, TCRdb re-called the multiplex PCR reads, giving one row per CDR3 protein. The sample has over 60,000 distinct CDR3 sequences, about 40% seen once; the top ten hold over 7.5%. The sequenced sample consisted of breast tumor tissue. The source of these receptors is a female donor with breast cancer. Some clones in this sample may be carry-over from other donors' samples.

A note on this clonotype: One base away lies a much larger clone, so this may be a sequencing read error. The chain links TRBV6-1 to TRBJ1-3; tentatively, D is TRBD1 (6 bases). Germline CDR1 MNHNS, CDR2 SASEGT. The CDR3 is made up of 15 amino acids. Trimming removed 5 bases from V and 0 bases from J, with 11 bases in between. The CDR3 loop reads CASSRRGTSGNTIYF. In DNA, the CDR3 is TGTGCCAGCAGTCGAAGGGGGACCTCTGGAAACACCATATATTTT.

V usage is TRBV9 and J usage is TRBJ2-5, with 10 bases matching TRBD2. Trimming removed 0 bases from V and 6 bases from J; junction bases left unmatched: 5. Germline CDR1 SGDLS, CDR2 YYNGEE. The CDR3 length is 15 residues. The CDR3 sequence is CASSVGGTSVKTQYF. CDR3 bases: TGTGCCAGCAGCGTAGGGGGGACTAGCGTGAAGACCCAGTACTTC.

The chain combines TRBV4-2 with TRBJ1-1; a possible D gene is TRBD1 (5 bases). The CDR3 spans 12 residues. Germline V gives CDR1 LGHNA, CDR2 YNFKEQ. V lost 3 bases and J lost 9, with 11 bases in between. The CDR3 nucleotides read TGTGCCAGCAGCCACGTGGGGCAGCAAGCTTTCTTT. It translates to CASSHVGQQAFF.

The table lists this clonotype with many counts. The chain combines TRBV6-6 with TRBJ2-3; 8 bases line up with TRBD1. The germline V gene has CDR1 MNHNY and CDR2 SVGAGI (reference sequence). This CDR3 has 15 amino acids. Trimming cost V 6 bases and J 0 bases; bases outside gene matches: 5. The DNA of the CDR3 is TGTGCCAGCAGAACTACAGGGGGAAGCACAGATACGCAGTATTTT. Translating gives CASRTTGGSTDTQYF.

The chain uses TRBV10-3 and TRBJ2-3, with D perhaps TRBD2 (7 bases). The germline V and J ends were trimmed by 4 bases and 4 bases, with 15 bases remaining between them. The CDR3 consists of 15 residues. The germline V gene encodes CDR1 ENHRY and CDR2 SYGVKD. Written as DNA, the CDR3 is TGTGCCATCAGTGTAGGGGGGGGGGGTTCAGATACGCAGTATTTT. Its translation is CAISVGGGGSDTQYF.